This T cell receptor (beta chain) is from a study of T cell repertoires in cytomegalovirus infection. Study summary: Matching HLA type, along with CMV infection, was indicated by public TCR beta signatures. Study-level points and caveats: The ex vivo response was dominated by HLA-C-restricted CMV-specific TCR beta clonotypes.

This clonotype was recorded at least ten times. Its antigen is still unknown. TCRdb re-called the reads with MiXCR, one entry per CDR3 protein. The sample lists more than 400,000 distinct CDR3 sequences, about 26% occurring once. The TCR originated in a human donor in good health (CMV status not recorded). Some clones in this sample may be carry-over from other donors' samples. Sequences were obtained from PBMCs.

The CDR3 sequence: CASSRGQGGNGYTF. For the CDR3, the DNA is TGTGCCAGCAGCCGGGGACAGGGAGGGAATGGCTACACCTTC. The chain has TRBV7-2 and TRBJ1-2; 9 bases are a match to TRBD1. J gave up 6 bases and V 5 bases, and 7 bases lay outside the gene matches. The CDR3 contains 14 residues. In germline, CDR1 is SGHTA, CDR2 FQGNSA.